These T cell receptor beta chains were read from a single sample in a study of shared clonotypes between healthy human individuals. Here immunoSEQ multiplex PCR was the method, and the copy in TCRdb shows in-frame clones only, minus some. The data show about 1.5 million clones, 95% to 99% seen once. The sequencing input was naive CD4+ T cells sorted from blood. All receptors derive from a man aged 30-40 years in good health. Each CDR3 is given with its conserved first and last residue. D genes are given only for firm matches. Size tells how often a clone was seen (once, few, many) or the class of an expanded clone, and some rows leave it out.

clone_size d_call j_call v_call cdr3_length cdr3_nt cdr3_aa
- TRBD1 TRBJ2-5 TRBV2 14 TGTGCCAGCAGTCGGACAGGGGGAGGGGAGACCCAGTACTTC CASSRTGGGETQYF
- - TRBJ2-7 TRBV5-4 16 TGTGCCAGCAGCCCGGCAGGAAACGGGCCTCTCTACGAGCAGTACTTC CASSPAGNGPLYEQYF
- - TRBJ2-1 TRBV4-1 12 TGCGCCAGCAGCCGAGAATACAATGAGCAGTTCTTC CASSREYNEQFF
- - TRBJ2-2 TRBV5-4 16 TGTGCCAGCAGTAACCCAGGGGGGATGTTGGCCGGGGAGCTGTTTTTT CASSNPGGMLAGELFF
- - TRBJ2-7 TRBV5-1 13 TGCGCCAGCAGCGAAGGTAGCTCCTACGAGCAGTACTTC CASSEGSSYEQYF
- TRBD1 TRBJ1-2 TRBV9 15 TGTGCCAGCAGCGTAGATATGGGACAGGCATATGGCTACACCTTC CASSVDMGQAYGYTF
once - TRBJ2-3 TRBV7-6 15 TGTGCCAGCAGCAATAGAGATGCTAGCACAGATACGCAGTATTTT CASSNRDASTDTQYF
- - TRBJ2-5 TRBV19 14 TGTGCCAGTAGTGCCCCGCGGGCCCAAGAGACCCAGTACTTC CASSAPRAQETQYF
- - TRBJ1-3 TRBV18 14 TGTGCCAGCTCACCGGGGGACTCTGGAAACACCATATATTTT CASSPGDSGNTIYF
- - TRBJ2-5 TRBV18 11 TGTGCCAGCTCAGCTAAAGAGACCCAGTACTTC CASSAKETQYF
- - TRBJ2-7 TRBV5-6 15 TGTGCCAGCAGCTTACGACCGGGACTGCGCTACGAGCAGTACTTC CASSLRPGLRYEQYF
- TRBD1 TRBJ2-1 TRBV7-9 16 TGTGCCAGCAGCTTAGGACAGGGCTTGTCCTACAATGAGCAGTTCTTC CASSLGQGLSYNEQFF
- - TRBJ2-2 TRBV6-6 15 TGTGCCAGCAGGTCGTCAGGTCCACGAACCGGGGAGCTGTTTTTT CASRSSGPRTGELFF
- - TRBJ2-2 TRBV19 17 TGTGCCAGTAGTGGGGGTATGTGGCAGTTGAACACCGGGGAGCTGTTTTTT CASSGGMWQLNTGELFF
- - TRBJ1-1 TRBV28 17 TGTGCCAGCAGTTTATTAAGGGGCATGGTCATGAACACTGAAGCTTTCTTT CASSLLRGMVMNTEAFF
- - TRBJ2-3 TRBV6-1 14 TGTGCCAGCAGTTTTGACCCGCACTCCGATACGCAGTATTTT CASSFDPHSDTQYF
- - TRBJ2-2 TRBV5-4 12 TGTGCCAGCAGCTTGTTCTCCGGGGAGCTGTTTTTT CASSLFSGELFF
- TRBD2 TRBJ2-1 TRBV2 15 TGTGCCAGCAGTGAAAGGTCTAGCGGGAAGTATGAGCAGTTCTTC CASSERSSGKYEQFF
- - TRBJ2-3 TRBV2 14 TGTGCCAGTGGGGGTCGTGTGAGTGCAGATACGCAGTATTTT CASGGRVSADTQYF
- - TRBJ1-5 TRBV5-8 15 TGTGCCAGCAGCCACCGATCTGGGCAGGGACAGCCCCAGCATTTT CASSHRSGQGQPQHF
once TRBD2 TRBJ2-3 TRBV19 16 TGTGCCAGTAGGTATCGTAGCGGGAGCGGCACAGATACGCAGTATTTT CASRYRSGSGTDTQYF
- - TRBJ2-1 TRBV9 17 TGTGCCAGCAGCGTAAGGACGGCCCTGAGCTCCTACAATGAGCAGTTCTTC CASSVRTALSSYNEQFF
- - TRBJ2-7 TRBV5-6 15 TGTGCCAGCACCCTGGGGGGGCTTACCCCCTACGAGCAGTACTTC CASTLGGLTPYEQYF
- TRBD2 TRBJ2-7 TRBV6-1 17 TGTGCCAGCAGTGAAGGAGGGAGGACTAGCGGCCCCTACGAGCAGTACTTC CASSEGGRTSGPYEQYF